A single TCR beta chain is shown here with its context. This clonotype was recorded many times. Its antigen specificity is not known. No base quality information exists; no much larger clone differs at one position. The CDR3 spans 17 residues, from the cysteine through the phenylalanine. The read is trimmed to its CDR3 DNA, 51 bases read in frame from base 1. V and J are truncated by 0 bases and 1 base respectively, leaving an intervening sequence of 15 bases. Sequences SGDLS (CDR1) and YYNGEE (CDR2) are obtained from the germline V gene. The sample is drawn from a study of human T cells and chemical hapten exposure (dated by TCRdb to about 2021). For the wider study: For sensitization, 2% DPC in acetone was applied to a 2 cm by 2 cm area of upper inner arm skin. Weekly therapeutic DPC doses were additionally applied to the scalp of patients throughout the roughly 25-week study period. Patch tests used Finn chambers with 0.01% DPC on the upper back, scored after 6 days by International Contact Dermatitis Research Group standards. Alopecia areata with under or over 50% scalp involvement, alopecia totalis and alopecia universalis were represented in the patient cohort, which was mostly female. The libraries were sequenced as a pool, and the TCR yield per sample differed mostly because of small variations in library volumes within the pool. In alopecia patients, the study followed how the peripheral blood TCR repertoire changed in vivo over primary and secondary sensitization to diphenylcyclopropenone (DPC), a hapten. Blood was sampled from patients pre-sensitization (week 0) and at 2, 6 and about 24 weeks after DPC sensitization. For TCR sequencing, blood came from 25 to 35 alopecia patients at anywhere from one to four time points (pre-sensitization, 2, 6 and 24 weeks). Results and caveats for the whole study, not just this receptor: Alopecia, a presumed autoimmune disease, was present in all patients, so the immune response of the patients might differ from that of healthy individuals. Repeated subsampling changed both the strength of the expansion versus patch-test correlation and the threshold at which that correlation became significant. Significantly more large CDR3 similarity clusters were formed by expanded TCRs than by pre-sensitization or healthy control sets, consistent with antigen-driven responses. Patch test score correlated positively with the number of PT1 expanded TCRs, reaching significance at thresholds 8, 16 and 32 but not at 4. DPC sensitization did not change the number of TCRs with a frequency above 1 in 1000, and there was no evidence of changes in global repertoire structure.

Read against the paper, the sample's time point label means: pre-sensitization, week 0. The treatment or condition label corresponds to: therapeutic diphenylcyclopropenone sensitization with weekly scalp DPC. At each patch-test visit, blood was drawn before the patch test was applied. Patients were considered eligible if aged 18 to 70, diagnosed with alopecia and deemed suitable for DPC therapy, and patients were excluded if pregnant. Total RNA was extracted from unfractionated whole blood that had been collected in Tempus Blood RNA tubes. Library generation was performed with RACE. Sequenced on a NextSeq 500. During library preparation, unique molecular identifiers were attached to individual cDNA molecules so that TCRs could be counted quantitatively and reproducibly. Both TCR alpha and TCR beta chains were sequenced from each blood RNA sample. Concerning the study's data processing: The median number of TCRs per sample was approximately 98,000, ranging from roughly 23,224 to 690,600. V, J and CDR3 annotation of the TCR reads was carried out using the Decombinator software suite. For PS versus PT1 abundance plots, all samples were subsampled to the same number of TCRs (28,000). TCRs were defined as expanded if absent before sensitization and observed at least eight times at the 2-week time point. Through fastp at Q25 and MiXCR, TCRdb rebuilt clones from the public reads, retaining in-frame beta chains. Entries are consolidated by CDR3 protein sequence, retaining the most common genes and DNA. It is TCRdb's table, rather than the study itself, that gives the V and J calls and clone size. The sample table records under 300,000 distinct CDR3 sequences; 7.7% of these occur just once. The ten largest clones represent more than 1% of the sample.

This TCR was recovered from a man between 18 and 35 years old with alopecia areata. Some clones in this sample may be carry-over from other donors' samples. Here the chain combines TRBV9 and TRBJ2-3; the D gene lacks a confident call. The sample was whole blood, taken in connection with sensitization to the hapten diphenylcyclopropenone (DPC). The DNA is TGTGCCAGCAGCGTAGACTTGGGCCTGGTAGGCACAGATACGCAGTATTTT. This gives the protein CASSVDLGLVGTDTQYF.